The 2 T cell receptor beta chains below come from one sample, sequenced in a study of memory B cells and T cells in multiple sclerosis. No antigen has been identified for these receptors. CFSE-dim autoproliferating and CFSE-high non-proliferating T cells from unstimulated culture were sequenced separately. Approximately 5x10^7 CFSE-labeled PBMCs were cultured around 7 days unstimulated, then replicate wells were pooled. Repertoires were generated with immunoSEQ multiplex PCR, while TCRdb's copy carries only in-frame clones and drops some. Of around 50,000 clones in the sample, over 75% were seen once. Material for sequencing was PBMCs from blood kept in culture. The origin of the receptors is a human donor with multiple sclerosis.

The chain links TRBV5-1 to TRBJ2-3; 9 bases align to TRBD1. The germline V gene encodes CDR1 SGHRS and CDR2 YFSETQ. V gave up 4 bases and J gave up 5 bases; unmatched junction bases: 5. The CDR3 is 14 amino acids. The CDR3 sequence: CASSPGQGQDTQYF. The CDR3 DNA reads TGCGCCAGCAGCCCTGGACAGGGGCAAGATACGCAGTATTTT.

V and J are TRBV7-9 and TRBJ1-1; the D is unclear. Germline loops: CDR1 SEHNR, CDR2 FQNEAQ (reference sequence). The CDR3 has 13 residues. The V and J ends lost 1 base and 5 bases respectively, with 8 bases between them. The CDR3 DNA reads TGTGCCAGCAGCTTAGAATCCGGGACTGAAGCTTTCTTT. It is translated as CASSLESGTEAFF.